The present TCR beta chain was sequenced within a study of cytomegalovirus exposure and HLA in healthy donors. Findings and limits, study-wide: Among CMV-associated TCR beta chains, most appeared HLA-restricted in a later analysis. A cluster of highly shared sequence variants was likely a sequencing artifact. Cytomegalovirus association was assigned to approximately 160 TCR beta chains.

This clone was observed a few times. Its antigen is not known. Per germline, CDR1 MDHEN and CDR2 SYDVKM. V was shortened by 6 bases and J by 0 bases, with 23 bases between the two germline ends. The CDR3 spans 18 residues. Primers included in the PCR were 60 Vbeta and 13 Jbeta primers. Assay: immunoSEQ multiplex PCR; the TCRdb copy retains only in-frame clones and omits some. Among around 150,000 clones, less than 80% were seen once, and the ten largest hold around 4%. This chain joins TRBV28 and TRBJ2-5; D possibly corresponds to TRBD1 (5 bases). This TCR derives from a middle-aged man in good health and CMV-seronegative. What was sequenced was PBMCs. CDR3 loop: CASSVVALDETDQETQYF. The DNA for the CDR3 is TGTGCCAGCAGCGTTGTGGCTTTGGACGAGACAGACCAAGAGACCCAGTACTTC.